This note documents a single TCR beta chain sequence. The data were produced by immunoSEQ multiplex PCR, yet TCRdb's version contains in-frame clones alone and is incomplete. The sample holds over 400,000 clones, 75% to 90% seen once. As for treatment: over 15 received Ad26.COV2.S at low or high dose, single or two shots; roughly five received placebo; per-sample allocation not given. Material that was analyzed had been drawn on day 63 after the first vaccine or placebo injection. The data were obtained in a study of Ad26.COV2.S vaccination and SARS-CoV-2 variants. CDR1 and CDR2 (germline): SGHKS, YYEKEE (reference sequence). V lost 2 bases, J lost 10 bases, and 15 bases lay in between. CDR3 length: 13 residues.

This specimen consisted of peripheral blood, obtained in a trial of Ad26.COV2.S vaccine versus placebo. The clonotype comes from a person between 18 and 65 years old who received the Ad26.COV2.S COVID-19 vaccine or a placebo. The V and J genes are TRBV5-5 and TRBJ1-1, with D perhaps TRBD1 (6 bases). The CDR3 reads CASSFGPGARAFF. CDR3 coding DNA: TGTGCCAGCAGCTTCGGTCCGGGGGCGCGAGCTTTCTTT.